What follows describes a single TCR beta chain. These data come from a study of cytomegalovirus exposure and HLA in healthy donors. Overall study: Previous work identified 90 million to 130 million unique TCR beta sequences from 150 million to 200 million T cells.

V shed 3 bases, J shed 9 bases, and the junction held 8 bases outside the gene matches. In germline, CDR1 is SGHNT, CDR2 YYREEE (reference sequence). This CDR3 contains 16 residues. Researchers ran the PCR with 60 Vbeta and 13 Jbeta primers. Libraries were prepared by immunoSEQ multiplex PCR; TCRdb keeps only in-frame clonotypes and omits some of them. The sample contains 150,000 to 200,000 clones, 60% to 80% of which appear only once. V usage is TRBV5-4 and J usage is TRBJ2-3; 15 bases map to TRBD2. The origin of this receptor is a woman aged 40-49 years in good health and CMV-seropositive. The sequenced material came from PBMCs. CDR3 sequence: CASSSHGLAGGETQYF. The CDR3 DNA is TGTGCCAGCAGCTCCCACGGACTAGCGGGGGGGGAGACGCAGTATTTT.